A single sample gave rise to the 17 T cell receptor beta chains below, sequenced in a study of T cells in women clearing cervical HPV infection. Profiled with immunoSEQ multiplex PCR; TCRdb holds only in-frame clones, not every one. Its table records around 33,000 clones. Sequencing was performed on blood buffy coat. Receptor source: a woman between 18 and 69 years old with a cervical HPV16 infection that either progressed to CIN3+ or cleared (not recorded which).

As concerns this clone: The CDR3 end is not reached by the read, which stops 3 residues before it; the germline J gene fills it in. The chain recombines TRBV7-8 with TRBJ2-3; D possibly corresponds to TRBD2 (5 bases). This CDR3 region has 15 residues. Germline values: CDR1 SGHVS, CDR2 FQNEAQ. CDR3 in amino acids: CASSALDSIRETQYF. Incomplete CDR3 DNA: TGTGCCAGCAGCGCTCTGGACTCGATCAGAGAGACG.

Incomplete CDR3 DNA: TGCAGTGCTAGTTCTGGTAGCGGGAGCACAGATACG. As protein: CSASSGSGSTDT. The entire CDR3 sequence reads CSASSGSGSTDTQYF. This rearrangement joins TRBV20-1 to TRBJ2-3, with TRBD2 matching 7 bases. The CDR3 end lies 3 residues beyond the end of the read and is filled in from the germline J gene. This CDR3 has 15 amino acids. The J segment lost 0 bases and the V segment lost 3 bases, leaving 6 bases of the junction unmatched. Germline V lookup: CDR1 DFQATT, CDR2 SNEGSKA (reference sequence).

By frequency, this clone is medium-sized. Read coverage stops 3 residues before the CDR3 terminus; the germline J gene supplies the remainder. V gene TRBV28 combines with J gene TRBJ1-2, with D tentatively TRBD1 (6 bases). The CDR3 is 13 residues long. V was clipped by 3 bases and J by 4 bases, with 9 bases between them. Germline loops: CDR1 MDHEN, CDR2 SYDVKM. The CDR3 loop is CASSLGRGYGYTF. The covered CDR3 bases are TGTGCCAGCAGTTTGGGCAGGGGCTATGGC.

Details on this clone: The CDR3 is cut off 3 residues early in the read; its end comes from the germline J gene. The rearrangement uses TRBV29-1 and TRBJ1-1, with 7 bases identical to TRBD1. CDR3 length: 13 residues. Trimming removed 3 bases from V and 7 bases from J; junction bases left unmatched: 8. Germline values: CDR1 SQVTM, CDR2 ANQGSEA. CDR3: CSVEVVGGGEAFF. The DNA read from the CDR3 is TGCAGCGTTGAGGTCGTAGGGGGCGGTGAA.

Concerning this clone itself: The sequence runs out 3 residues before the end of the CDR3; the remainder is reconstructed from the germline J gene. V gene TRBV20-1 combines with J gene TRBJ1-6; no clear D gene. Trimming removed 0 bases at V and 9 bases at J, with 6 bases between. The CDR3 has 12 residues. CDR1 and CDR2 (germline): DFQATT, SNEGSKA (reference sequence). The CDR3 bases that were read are TGCAGTGCTAGAGATCTTCGTTCACCC. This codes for CSARDLRSP. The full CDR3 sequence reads CSARDLRSPLHF.

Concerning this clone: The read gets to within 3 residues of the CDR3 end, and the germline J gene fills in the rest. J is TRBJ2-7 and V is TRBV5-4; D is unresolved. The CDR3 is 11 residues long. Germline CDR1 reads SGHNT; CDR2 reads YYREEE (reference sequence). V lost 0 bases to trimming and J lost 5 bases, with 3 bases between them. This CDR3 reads CASSLADEQYF. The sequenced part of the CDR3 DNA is TGTGCCAGCAGCTTGGCGGACGAG.

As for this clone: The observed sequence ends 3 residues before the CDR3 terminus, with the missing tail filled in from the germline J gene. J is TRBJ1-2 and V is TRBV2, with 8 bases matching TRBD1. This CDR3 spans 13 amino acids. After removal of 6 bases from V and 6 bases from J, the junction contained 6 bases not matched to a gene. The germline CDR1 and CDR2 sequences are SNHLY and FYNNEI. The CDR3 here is CASSDQGADGYTF. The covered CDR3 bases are TGTGCCAGCAGCGATCAGGGGGCTGATGGC.

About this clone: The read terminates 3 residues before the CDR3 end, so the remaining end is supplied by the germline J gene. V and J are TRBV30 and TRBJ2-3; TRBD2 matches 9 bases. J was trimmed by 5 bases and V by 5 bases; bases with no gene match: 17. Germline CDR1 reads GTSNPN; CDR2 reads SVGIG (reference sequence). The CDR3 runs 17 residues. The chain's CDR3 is CAWARAAPLAGLDTQYF. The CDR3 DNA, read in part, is TGTGCCTGGGCCCGGGCGGCGCCCCTAGCGGGATTAGATACG. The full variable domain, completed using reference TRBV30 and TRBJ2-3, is SQTIHQWPATLVQPVGSPLSLECTVEGTSNPNLYWYRQAAGRGLQLLFYSVGIGQISSEVPQNLSASRPQDRQFILSSKKLLLSDSGFYLCAWARAAPLAGLDTQYFGPGTRLTVL.

The CDR3 reads CASSREGGAEETQYF. The covered CDR3 bases are TGTGCCAGCAGCAGGGAGGGGGGGGCAGAAGAGACC. V and J are TRBV5-6 and TRBJ2-5, with D perhaps TRBD2 (7 bases). Sequencing ends 3 residues short of the CDR3 end; the germline J gene provides the rest. V lost 4 bases and J lost 3, with 16 bases in between. In germline, CDR1 is SGHDT, CDR2 YYEEEE. This CDR3 has 15 residues.

The CDR3 sequence: CASSGDTFYGYTF. The sequenced part of the CDR3 DNA is TGTGCCAGCAGCGGTGACACGTTCTATGGC. V gene TRBV2 combines with J gene TRBJ1-2; D not resolved. The read gets to within 3 residues of the CDR3 end, and the germline J gene fills in the rest. The CDR3 has 13 residues. Germline V gene lookup returns CDR1 SNHLY and CDR2 FYNNEI. Deletions cut 6 bases from V and 4 bases from J, with 12 bases between.

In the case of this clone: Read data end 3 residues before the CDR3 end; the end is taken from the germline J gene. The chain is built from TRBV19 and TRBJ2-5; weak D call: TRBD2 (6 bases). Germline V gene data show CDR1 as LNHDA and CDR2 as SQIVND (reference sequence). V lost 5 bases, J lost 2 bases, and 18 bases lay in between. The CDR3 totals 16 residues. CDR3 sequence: CASSYAGTQGQETQYF. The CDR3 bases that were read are TGTGCCAGTAGTTACGCCGGGACTCAAGGACAAGAGACC.

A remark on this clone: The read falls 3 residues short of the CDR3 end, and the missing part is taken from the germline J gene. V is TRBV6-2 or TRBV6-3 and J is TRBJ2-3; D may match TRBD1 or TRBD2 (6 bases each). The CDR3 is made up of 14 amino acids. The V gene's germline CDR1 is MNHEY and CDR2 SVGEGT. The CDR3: CASRRGQPGETQYF. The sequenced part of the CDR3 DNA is TGTGCCAGCAGACGCGGACAGCCGGGAGAGACG.

The CDR3: CATSGPTRDSASYEQYF. CDR3 DNA (partial): TGTGCCACCAGTGGCCCCACCAGGGACAGCGCTTCCTACGAG. The chain employs TRBV24-1 and TRBJ2-7; TRBD1 matches at 7 bases. Read data end 3 residues before the CDR3 end; the end is taken from the germline J gene. Germline V gene lookup returns CDR1 KGHDR and CDR2 SFDVKD. The CDR3 length is 17 residues. The trim removed 5 bases at V and 1 base at J, leaving 13 bases unmatched.

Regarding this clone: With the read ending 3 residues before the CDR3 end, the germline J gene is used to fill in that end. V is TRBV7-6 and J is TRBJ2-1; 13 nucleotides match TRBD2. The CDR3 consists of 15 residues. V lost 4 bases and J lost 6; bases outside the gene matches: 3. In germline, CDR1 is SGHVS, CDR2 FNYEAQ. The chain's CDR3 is CASSSLAGGPNEQFF. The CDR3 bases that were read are TGTGCCAGCAGCTCACTAGCGGGAGGGCCCAATGAG.

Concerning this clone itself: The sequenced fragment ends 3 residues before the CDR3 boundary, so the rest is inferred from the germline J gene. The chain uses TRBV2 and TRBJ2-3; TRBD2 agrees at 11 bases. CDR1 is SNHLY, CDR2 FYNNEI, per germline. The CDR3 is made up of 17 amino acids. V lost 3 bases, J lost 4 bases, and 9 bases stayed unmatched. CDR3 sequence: CASSEPLAGVGPDTQYF. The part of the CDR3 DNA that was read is TGTGCCAGCAGTGAGCCACTAGCGGGGGTAGGGCCAGATACG. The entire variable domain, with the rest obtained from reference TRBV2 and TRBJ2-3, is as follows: EPEVTQTPSHQVTQMGQEVILRCVPISNHLYFYWYRQILGQKVEFLVSFYNNEISEKSEIFDDQFSVERPDGSNFTLKIRSTKLEDSAMYFCASSEPLAGVGPDTQYFGPGTRLTVL.

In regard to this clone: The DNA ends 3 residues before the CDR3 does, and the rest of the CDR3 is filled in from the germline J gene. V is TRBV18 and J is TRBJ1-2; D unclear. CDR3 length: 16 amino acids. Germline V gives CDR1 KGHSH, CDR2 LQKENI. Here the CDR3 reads CASSPGLAGFSYDYTF. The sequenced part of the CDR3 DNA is TGTGCCAGCTCACCTGGACTAGCGGGATTCTCCTACGAC.

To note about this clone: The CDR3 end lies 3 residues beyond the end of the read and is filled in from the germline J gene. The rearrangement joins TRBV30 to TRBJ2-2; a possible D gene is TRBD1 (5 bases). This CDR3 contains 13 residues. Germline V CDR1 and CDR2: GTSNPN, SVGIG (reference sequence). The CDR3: CAWSGGPIEKLFF. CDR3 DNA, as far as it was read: TGTGCCTGGAGTGGGGGCCCGATTGAAAAG.